The sequence of this T cell receptor beta chain was determined in a study of neurological immune-mediated disorders. 5'RACE with 10-nucleotide random UMIs generated the cDNA. TCRdb used MiXCR to reprocess the 5' RACE reads, holding one entry per CDR3 protein. The sample holds about 78,000 distinct CDR3 sequences; about 5.2% are singletons and the top ten take 2% to 2.5%. This clonotype came up many times. The source is a woman in her twenties or thirties with multiple sclerosis. The sample was PBMCs.

CDR3 amino acids: CASSPPVINEQFF. CDR3 bases: TGTGCCAGCTCACCACCGGTGATCAATGAGCAGTTCTTC. The chain employs TRBV18 and TRBJ2-1; D is uncertain. Trimming left V 0 bases short and J 6 bases short, with 6 bases between. CDR3 length: 13 residues. Germline-derived CDR1 and CDR2 are KGHSH and LQKENI.